The subject of this entry is one T cell receptor (beta chain). As yet, its antigen is unknown. A much larger clone differs by one base, so this may be a read error. These data belong to a study of Graves' ophthalmopathy and Graves' hyperthyroidism. Scientists amplified the TCR beta CDR3 regions from RNA transcripts. An opening RT-PCR round employed HTBI primers and preceded a second-round multiplex PCR. TCRdb called the multiplex PCR reads again in MiXCR, with one record for every CDR3 protein. Here the sample spans roughly 480,000 distinct CDR3 sequences, around 14% being singletons. Every ophthalmopathy donor presented moderate-to-severe activity, CAS ≥3, NOSPECS ≥4 and duration under 3 months. Excluded were patients with other autoimmune diseases, uncontrolled infections, pregnancy or lactation. Study conclusions and caveats: Blood also held most thyroid clonotypes expanded above 0.001 frequency. Ophthalmopathy progression was predicted by the model at more than 55% sensitivity and under 75% specificity.

Germline assignment: CDR1 SGHRS and CDR2 YFSETQ. Trimming stripped 5 bases from V and 4 bases from J, with 9 bases between. The length of the CDR3 is 12 residues. The receptor was isolated from a woman aged 25 to 39 with Graves' ophthalmopathy. The J gene is TRBJ1-1, the V gene TRBV5-1, with D maybe TRBD1 (6 bases). Material for sequencing was blood. For the CDR3, the DNA is TGCGCCAGCAGGCACAGGGTCACTGAAGCTTTCTTT. Encoded protein: CASRHRVTEAFF.